Sequencing of this T cell receptor beta chain was carried out in a study of blood T cells in healthy people across ages. This clonotype was seen more than once but under ten times. For the second PCR, which ran for roughly 7 to 11 cycles, a sample-barcoded 5' primer and a J-beta primer mix were used. MiXCR, run by TCRdb on the 5' RACE reads, gives a single entry per CDR3 protein. The repertoire holds about 1.7 million distinct CDR3 sequences, with about 28% as singletons. The ends lost 3 bases at V and 0 bases at J; junction bases unmatched: 3. The CDR3 consists of 15 residues. CDR1 is SGHRS, CDR2 YFSETQ, per germline.

What was sequenced was blood. V is TRBV5-1 and J is TRBJ2-1; 7 nucleotides line up with TRBD1. The sequence derives from a woman aged 25 to 45 in good health. The CDR3 DNA follows: TGCGCCAGCAGCTGGACAGGAGTCTCCTACAATGAGCAGTTCTTC. Its translation: CASSWTGVSYNEQFF.